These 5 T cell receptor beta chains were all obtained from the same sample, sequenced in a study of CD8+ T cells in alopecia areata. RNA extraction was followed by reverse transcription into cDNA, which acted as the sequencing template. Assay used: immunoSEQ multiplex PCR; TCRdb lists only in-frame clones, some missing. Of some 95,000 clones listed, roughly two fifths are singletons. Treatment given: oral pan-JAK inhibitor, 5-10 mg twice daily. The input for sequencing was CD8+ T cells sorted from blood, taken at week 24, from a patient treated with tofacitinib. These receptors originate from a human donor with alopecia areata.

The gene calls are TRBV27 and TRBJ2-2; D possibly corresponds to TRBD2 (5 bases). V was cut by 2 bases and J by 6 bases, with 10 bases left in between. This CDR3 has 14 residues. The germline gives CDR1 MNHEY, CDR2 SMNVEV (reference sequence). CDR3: CASSLTGKAGELFF. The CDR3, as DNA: TGTGCCAGCAGTTTAACGGGGAAGGCCGGGGAGCTGTTTTTT.

CDR3 sequence: CSVPGSYGYTF. The CDR3 nucleotides are TGCAGCGTTCCAGGGAGCTATGGCTACACCTTC. The chain uses TRBV29-1 and TRBJ1-2; a possible D gene is TRBD1 (5 bases). The CDR3 consists of 11 residues. The V gene's germline CDR1 is SQVTM and CDR2 ANQGSEA. With 5 bases removed from V and 4 bases from J, the gap between germline ends came to 8 bases.

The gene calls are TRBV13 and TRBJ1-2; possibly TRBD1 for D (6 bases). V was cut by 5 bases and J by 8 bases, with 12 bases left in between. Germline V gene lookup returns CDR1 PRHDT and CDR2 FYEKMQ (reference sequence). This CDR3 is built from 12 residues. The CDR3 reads CASSEGVHGYTF. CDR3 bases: TGTGCCAGCAGCGAGGGGGTCCACGGCTACACCTTC.

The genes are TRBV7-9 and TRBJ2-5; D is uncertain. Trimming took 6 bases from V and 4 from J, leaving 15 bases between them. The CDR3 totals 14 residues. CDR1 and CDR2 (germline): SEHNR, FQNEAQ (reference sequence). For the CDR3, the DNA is TGTGCCAGCAGTCATACCTCAACTCGAGAGACCCAGTACTTC. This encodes CASSHTSTRETQYF.

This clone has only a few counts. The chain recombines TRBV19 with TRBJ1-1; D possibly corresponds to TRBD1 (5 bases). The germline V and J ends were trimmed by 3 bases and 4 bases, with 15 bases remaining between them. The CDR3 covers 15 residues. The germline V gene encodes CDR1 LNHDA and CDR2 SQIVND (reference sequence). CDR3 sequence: CASSIPGALFTEAFF. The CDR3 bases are TGTGCCAGTAGTATTCCCGGGGCTCTATTCACTGAAGCTTTCTTT.